The clone carrying this TCR beta chain was observed many times. The antigen is undetermined. The data were taken from a study of T cells in Graves' hyperthyroidism and ophthalmopathy. General study findings and limits: Blood also contained most expanded thyroid clonotypes above 0.001.

The germline V gene encodes CDR1 DFQATT and CDR2 SNEGSKA (reference sequence). Trimming cost V 2 bases and J 2 bases, with 13 bases left between them. CDR3 length: 14 residues. In patients aged 18 to 65, hyperthyroidism was newly diagnosed, with duration under 2 months. Diagnostic assessment was based on clinical symptoms, serum thyroxine and TRAb, thyroid ultrasound and orbital computed tomography. PBMCs stemmed from approximately 9.1 ml fresh peripheral blood. Regions amplified from RNA transcripts were the TCR beta CDR3 regions. Primed by the HTBI set, a first-round RT-PCR was run on the TCR CDR3. TCRdb re-called the multiplex PCR reads with MiXCR, one entry per CDR3 protein. The sample consists of around 520,000 distinct CDR3 sequences, about 15% of them appearing once.

The clonotype was recovered from a woman between 35 and 50 years old with Graves' hyperthyroidism. Sequences were obtained from blood. The chain recombines TRBV20-1 with TRBJ2-7; possible D gene TRBD2, 5 bases. The CDR3 sequence is CSARPLGDPYEQYF. The CDR3 bases are TGCAGTGCTAGACCCCTGGGAGATCCCTACGAGCAGTACTTC.